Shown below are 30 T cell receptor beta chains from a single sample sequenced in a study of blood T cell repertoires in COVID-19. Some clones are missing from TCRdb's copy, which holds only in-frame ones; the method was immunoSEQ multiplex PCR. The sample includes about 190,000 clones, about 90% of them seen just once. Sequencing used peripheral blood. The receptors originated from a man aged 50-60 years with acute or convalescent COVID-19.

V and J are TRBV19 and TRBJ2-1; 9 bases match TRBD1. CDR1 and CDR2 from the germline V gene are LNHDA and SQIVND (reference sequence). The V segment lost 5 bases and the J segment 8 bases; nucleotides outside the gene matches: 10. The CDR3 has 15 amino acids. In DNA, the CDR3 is TGTGCCAGTAGTTCAGGGACAGGGACTTTGGATGAGCAGTTCTTC. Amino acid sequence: CASSSGTGTLDEQFF.

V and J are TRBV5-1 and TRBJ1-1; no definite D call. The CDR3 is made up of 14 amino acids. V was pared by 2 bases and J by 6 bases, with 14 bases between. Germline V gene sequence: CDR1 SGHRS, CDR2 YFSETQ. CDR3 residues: CASSFTPLVAEAFF. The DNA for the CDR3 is TGCGCCAGCAGCTTTACTCCCCTTGTTGCTGAAGCTTTCTTT.

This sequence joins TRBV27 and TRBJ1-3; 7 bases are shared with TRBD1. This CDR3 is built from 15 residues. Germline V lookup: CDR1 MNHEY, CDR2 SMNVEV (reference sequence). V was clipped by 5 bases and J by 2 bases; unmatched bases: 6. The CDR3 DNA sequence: TGTGCCAGCAGTCCATACAGGGGCACTGGAAACACCATATATTTT. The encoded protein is CASSPYRGTGNTIYF.

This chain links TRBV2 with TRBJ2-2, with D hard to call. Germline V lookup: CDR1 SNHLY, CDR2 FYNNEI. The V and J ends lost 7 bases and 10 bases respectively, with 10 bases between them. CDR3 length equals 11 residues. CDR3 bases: TGTGCCAGCAAGGCCCGGGTGGAGCTGTTTTTT. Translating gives CASKARVELFF.

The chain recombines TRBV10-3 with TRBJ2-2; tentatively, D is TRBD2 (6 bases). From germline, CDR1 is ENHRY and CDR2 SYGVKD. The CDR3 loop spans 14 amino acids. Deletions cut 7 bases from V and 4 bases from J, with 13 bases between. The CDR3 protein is CAITAGSGTGELFF. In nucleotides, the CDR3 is TGTGCCATCACCGCGGGGTCGGGCACCGGGGAGCTGTTTTTT.

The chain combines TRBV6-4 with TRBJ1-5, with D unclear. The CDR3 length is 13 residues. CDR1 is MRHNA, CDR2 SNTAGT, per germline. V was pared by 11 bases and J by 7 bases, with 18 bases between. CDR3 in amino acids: CAGHVGRGQPQHF. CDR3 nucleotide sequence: TGTGCCGGGCATGTGGGTCGCGGGCAGCCCCAGCATTTT.

The CDR3 DNA is TGCGCCAGCAGTAGGGGACAGGGTAGCACAGATACGCAGTATTTT. The encoded protein is CASSRGQGSTDTQYF. This chain connects TRBV4-1 to TRBJ2-3; 9 positions match TRBD1. Germline V lookup: CDR1 MGHRA, CDR2 YSYEKL. This CDR3 has 15 residues. V shed 6 bases and J 0 bases; nucleotides not matched to a gene: 4.

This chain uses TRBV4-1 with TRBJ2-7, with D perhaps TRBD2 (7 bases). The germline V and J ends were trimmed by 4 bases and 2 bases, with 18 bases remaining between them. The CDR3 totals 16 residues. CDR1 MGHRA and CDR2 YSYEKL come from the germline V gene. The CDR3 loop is CASSLEGGTATYEQYF. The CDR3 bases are TGCGCCAGCAGCCTTGAGGGGGGGACTGCGACCTACGAGCAGTACTTC.

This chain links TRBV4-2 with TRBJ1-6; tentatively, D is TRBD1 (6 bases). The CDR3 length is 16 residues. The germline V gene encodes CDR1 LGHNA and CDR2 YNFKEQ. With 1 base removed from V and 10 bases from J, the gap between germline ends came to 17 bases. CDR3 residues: CASSQGPQGSGSPLHF. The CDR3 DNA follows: TGTGCCAGCAGCCAAGGACCGCAGGGGTCTGGATCACCCCTCCACTTT.

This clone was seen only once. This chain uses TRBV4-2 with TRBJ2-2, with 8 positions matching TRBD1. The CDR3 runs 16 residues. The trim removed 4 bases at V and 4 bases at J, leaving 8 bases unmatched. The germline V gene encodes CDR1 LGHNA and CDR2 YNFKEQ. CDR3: CASSLVDRGGTGELFF. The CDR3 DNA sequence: TGTGCCAGCAGCCTGGTCGACAGGGGTGGCACCGGGGAGCTGTTTTTT.

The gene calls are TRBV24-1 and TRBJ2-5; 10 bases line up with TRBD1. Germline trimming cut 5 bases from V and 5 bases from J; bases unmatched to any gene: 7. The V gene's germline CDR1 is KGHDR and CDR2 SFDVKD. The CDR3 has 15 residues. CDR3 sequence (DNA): TGTGCCACCAGTGGTACGACAGGGGGCGCGGAGACCCAGTACTTC. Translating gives CATSGTTGGAETQYF.

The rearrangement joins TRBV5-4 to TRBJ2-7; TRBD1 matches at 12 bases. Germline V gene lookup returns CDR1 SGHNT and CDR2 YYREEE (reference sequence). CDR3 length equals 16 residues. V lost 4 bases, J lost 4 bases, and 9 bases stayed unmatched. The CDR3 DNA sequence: TGTGCCAGCAGCCCTAGCCCGGGACAGGGGGCGTACGAGCAGTACTTC. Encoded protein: CASSPSPGQGAYEQYF.

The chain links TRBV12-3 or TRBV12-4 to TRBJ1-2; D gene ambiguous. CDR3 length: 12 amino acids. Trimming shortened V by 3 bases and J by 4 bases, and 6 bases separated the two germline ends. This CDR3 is CASSLQFYGYTF. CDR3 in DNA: TGTGCCAGCAGTTTGCAGTTCTATGGCTACACCTTC.

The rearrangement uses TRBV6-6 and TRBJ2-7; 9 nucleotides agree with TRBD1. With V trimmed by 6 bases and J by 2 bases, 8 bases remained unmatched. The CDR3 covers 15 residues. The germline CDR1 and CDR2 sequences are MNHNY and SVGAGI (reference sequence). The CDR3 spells CASREGTGSAYEQYF. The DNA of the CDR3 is TGTGCCAGCAGAGAAGGGACAGGGTCAGCCTACGAGCAGTACTTC.

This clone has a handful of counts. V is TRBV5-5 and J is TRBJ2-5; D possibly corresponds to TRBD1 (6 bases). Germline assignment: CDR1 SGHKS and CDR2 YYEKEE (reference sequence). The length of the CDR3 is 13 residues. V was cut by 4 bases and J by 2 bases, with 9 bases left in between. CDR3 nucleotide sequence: TGTGCCAGCAGCAGGGACATTCAAGAGACCCAGTACTTC. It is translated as CASSRDIQETQYF.

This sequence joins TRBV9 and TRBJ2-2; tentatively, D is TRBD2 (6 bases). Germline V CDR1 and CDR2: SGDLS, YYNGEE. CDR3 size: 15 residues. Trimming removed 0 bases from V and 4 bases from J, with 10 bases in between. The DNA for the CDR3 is TGTGCCAGCAGCGTAGTAGCGGAGCCCACCGGGGAGCTGTTTTTT. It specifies CASSVVAEPTGELFF.

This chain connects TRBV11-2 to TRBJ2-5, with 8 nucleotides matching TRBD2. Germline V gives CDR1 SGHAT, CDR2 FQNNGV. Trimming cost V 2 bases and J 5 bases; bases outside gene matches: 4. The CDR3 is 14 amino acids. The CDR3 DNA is TGTGCCAGCAGCTTACTACTAGCGGCGGAGACCCAGTACTTC. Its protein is CASSLLLAAETQYF.

DNA of the CDR3: TGTGCCATCAGTGGGGGGGGAGAGTGGGATGAGCAGTTCTTC. It is translated as CAISGGGEWDEQFF. V usage is TRBV10-3 and J usage is TRBJ2-1, with 7 bases fitting TRBD2. Germline CDR1 ENHRY, CDR2 SYGVKD. This CDR3 has 14 residues. V dropped 4 bases and J dropped 8; count of bases not matched to a gene: 8.

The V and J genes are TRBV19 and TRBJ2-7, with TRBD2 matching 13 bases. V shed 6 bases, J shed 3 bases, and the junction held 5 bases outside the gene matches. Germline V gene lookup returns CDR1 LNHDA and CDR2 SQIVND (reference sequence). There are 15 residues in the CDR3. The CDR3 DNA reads TGTGCCAGTAGCGGACTAGCGGGAGCTCACTACGAGCAGTACTTC. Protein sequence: CASSGLAGAHYEQYF.

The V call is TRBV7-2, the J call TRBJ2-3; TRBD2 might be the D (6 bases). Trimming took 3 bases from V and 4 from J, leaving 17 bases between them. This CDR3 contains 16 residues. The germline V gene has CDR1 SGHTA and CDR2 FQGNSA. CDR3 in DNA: TGTGCCAGCAGCTTGCTAGCGAGGACGAACGCAGATACGCAGTATTTT. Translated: CASSLLARTNADTQYF.

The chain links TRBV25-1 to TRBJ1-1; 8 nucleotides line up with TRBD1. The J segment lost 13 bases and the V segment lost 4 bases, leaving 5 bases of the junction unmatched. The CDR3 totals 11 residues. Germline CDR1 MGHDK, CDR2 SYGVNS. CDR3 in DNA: TGTGCCAGCAGTGCCGGACAGGGCGGTTTCTTT. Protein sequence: CASSAGQGGFF.

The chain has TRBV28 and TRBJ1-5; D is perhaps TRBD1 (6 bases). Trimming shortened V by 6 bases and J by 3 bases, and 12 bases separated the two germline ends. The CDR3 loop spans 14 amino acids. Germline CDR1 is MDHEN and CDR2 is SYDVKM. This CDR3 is CASRPGGPNQPQHF. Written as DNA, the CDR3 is TGTGCCAGCAGGCCGGGGGGCCCCAATCAGCCCCAGCATTTT.

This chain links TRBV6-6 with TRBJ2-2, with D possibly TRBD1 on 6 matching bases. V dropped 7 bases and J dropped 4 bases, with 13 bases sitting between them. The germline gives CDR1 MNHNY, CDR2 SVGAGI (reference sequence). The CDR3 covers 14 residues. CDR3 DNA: TGTGCCAGCATACAAACAGGGCGCACCGGGGAGCTGTTTTTT. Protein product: CASIQTGRTGELFF.

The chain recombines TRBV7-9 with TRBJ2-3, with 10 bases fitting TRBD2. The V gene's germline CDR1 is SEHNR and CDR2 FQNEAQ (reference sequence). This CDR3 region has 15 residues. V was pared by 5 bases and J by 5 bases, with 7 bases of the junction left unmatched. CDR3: CASSRLAGAGDTQYF. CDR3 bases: TGTGCCAGCAGCCGTCTAGCGGGAGCGGGAGATACGCAGTATTTT.

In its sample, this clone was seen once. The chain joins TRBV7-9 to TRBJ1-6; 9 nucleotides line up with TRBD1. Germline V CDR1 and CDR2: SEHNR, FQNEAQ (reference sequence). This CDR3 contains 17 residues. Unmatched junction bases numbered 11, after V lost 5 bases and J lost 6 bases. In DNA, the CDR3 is TGTGCCAGCAGCCCCATACAGGGGGCGAGGGGTAATTCACCCCTCCACTTT. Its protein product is CASSPIQGARGNSPLHF. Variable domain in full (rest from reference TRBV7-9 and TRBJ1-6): DTGVSQNPRHKITKRGQNVTFRCDPISEHNRLYWYRQTLGQGPEFLTYFQNEAQLEKSRLLSDRFSAERPKGSFSTLEIQRTEQGDSAMYLCASSPIQGARGNSPLHFGNGTRLTVT.

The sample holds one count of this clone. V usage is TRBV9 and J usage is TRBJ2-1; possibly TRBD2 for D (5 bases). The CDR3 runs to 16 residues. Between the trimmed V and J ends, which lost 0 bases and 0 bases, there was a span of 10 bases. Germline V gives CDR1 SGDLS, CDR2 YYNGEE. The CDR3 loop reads CASSVGERPSYNEQFF. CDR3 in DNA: TGTGCCAGCAGCGTAGGAGAGCGGCCCTCCTACAATGAGCAGTTCTTC.

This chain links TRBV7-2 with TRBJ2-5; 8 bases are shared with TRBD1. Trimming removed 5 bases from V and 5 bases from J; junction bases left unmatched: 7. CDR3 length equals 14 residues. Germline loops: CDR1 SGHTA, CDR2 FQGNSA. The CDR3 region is CASSPRTGWETQYF. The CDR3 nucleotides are TGTGCCAGCAGCCCCAGGACAGGGTGGGAGACCCAGTACTTC. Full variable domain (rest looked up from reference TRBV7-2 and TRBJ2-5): GAGVSQSPSNKVTEKGKDVELRCDPISGHTALYWYRQSLGQGLEFLIYFQGNSAPDKSGLPSDRFSAERTGGSVSTLTIQRTQQEDSAVYLCASSPRTGWETQYFGPGTRLLVL.

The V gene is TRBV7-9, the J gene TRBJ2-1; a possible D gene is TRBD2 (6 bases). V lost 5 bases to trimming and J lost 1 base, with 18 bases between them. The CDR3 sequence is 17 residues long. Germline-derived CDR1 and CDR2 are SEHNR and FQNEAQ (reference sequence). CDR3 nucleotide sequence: TGTGCCAGCAGCGGGGGTAGCGGATCCCGTTCCTACAATGAGCAGTTCTTC. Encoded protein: CASSGGSGSRSYNEQFF.

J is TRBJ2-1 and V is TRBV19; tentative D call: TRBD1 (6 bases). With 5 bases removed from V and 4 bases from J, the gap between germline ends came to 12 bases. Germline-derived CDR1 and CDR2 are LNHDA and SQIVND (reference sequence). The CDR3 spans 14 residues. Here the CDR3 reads CASSADRFYNEQFF. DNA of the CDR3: TGTGCCAGTAGTGCAGACAGGTTTTACAATGAGCAGTTCTTC.

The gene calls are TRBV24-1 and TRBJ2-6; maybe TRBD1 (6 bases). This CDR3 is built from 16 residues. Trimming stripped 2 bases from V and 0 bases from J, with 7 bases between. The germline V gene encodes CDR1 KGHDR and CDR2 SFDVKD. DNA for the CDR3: TGTGCCACCAGTGATTGGACAGTCTCTGGGGCCAACGTCCTGACTTTC. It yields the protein CATSDWTVSGANVLTF.